The present T cell receptor beta chain was sequenced within a study of cytotoxic CD8 clonotypes in ibrutinib-treated CLL. The study's findings and limits: The study sampled sustained-remission and progressing patients at different times.

Assay: immunoSEQ multiplex PCR; the TCRdb copy retains only in-frame clones and omits some. The data contain about 68,000 clones, roughly two thirds of them singletons. Note on this clone: The antigen is unknown.

The CDR3 has 14 residues. Germline CDR1 reads SSHAT; CDR2 reads FNYEAQ (reference sequence). V lost 1 base and J lost 4; bases outside the gene matches: 1. The source of this sequence is a human donor with chronic lymphocytic leukemia. The V and J genes are TRBV7-7 and TRBJ2-5; 9 nucleotides match TRBD1. The sample was PBMCs, taken after 12 months of ibrutinib treatment. Written as DNA, the CDR3 is TGTGCCAGCAGCTTAGGGACAGGGGTAGAGACCCAGTACTTC. Translation gives CASSLGTGVETQYF.